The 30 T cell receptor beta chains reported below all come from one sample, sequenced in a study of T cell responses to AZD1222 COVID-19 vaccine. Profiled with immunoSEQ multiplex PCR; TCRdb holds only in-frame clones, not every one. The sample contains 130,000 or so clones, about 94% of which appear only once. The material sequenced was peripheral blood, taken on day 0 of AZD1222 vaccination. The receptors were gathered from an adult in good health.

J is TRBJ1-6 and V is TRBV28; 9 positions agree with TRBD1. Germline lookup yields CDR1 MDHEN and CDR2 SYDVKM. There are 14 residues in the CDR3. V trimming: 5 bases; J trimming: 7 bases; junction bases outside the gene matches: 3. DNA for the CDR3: TGTGCCAGCAGTGGGGGACAGGGAAATTCACCCCTCCACTTT. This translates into CASSGGQGNSPLHF.

CDR3 amino acids: CASSRIGDTYGYTF. CDR3 bases: TGTGCCAGTAGTAGAATAGGGGATACCTATGGCTACACCTTC. V and J are TRBV19 and TRBJ1-2; a weak D match, TRBD1 (5 bases). This CDR3 spans 14 amino acids. The V and J ends lost 4 bases and 4 bases respectively, with 13 bases between them. Germline values: CDR1 LNHDA, CDR2 SQIVND (reference sequence).

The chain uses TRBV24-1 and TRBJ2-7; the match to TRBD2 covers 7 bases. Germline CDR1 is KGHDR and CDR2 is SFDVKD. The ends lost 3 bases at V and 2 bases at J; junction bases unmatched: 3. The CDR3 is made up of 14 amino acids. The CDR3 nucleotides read TGTGCCACCAGTGATGGGAGCGGGGCCTACGAGCAGTACTTC. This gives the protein CATSDGSGAYEQYF.

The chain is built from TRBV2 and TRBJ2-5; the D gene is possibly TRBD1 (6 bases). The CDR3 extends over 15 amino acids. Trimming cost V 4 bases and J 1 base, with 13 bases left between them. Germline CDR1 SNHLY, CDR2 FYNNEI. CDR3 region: CASSVTRQAQETQYF. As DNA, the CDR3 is TGTGCCAGCAGTGTTACCCGACAGGCCCAAGAGACCCAGTACTTC.

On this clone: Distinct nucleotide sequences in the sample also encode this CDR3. For the CDR3, the DNA is TGCGCCAGCAGCCTGGGACAGGGGAATTCACCCCTCCACTTT. This encodes CASSLGQGNSPLHF. The rearrangement joins TRBV5-1 to TRBJ1-6; 10 nucleotides align to TRBD1. This CDR3 contains 14 residues. Germline CDR1 SGHRS, CDR2 YFSETQ. After removal of 4 bases from V and 7 bases from J, the junction contained 2 bases not matched to a gene.

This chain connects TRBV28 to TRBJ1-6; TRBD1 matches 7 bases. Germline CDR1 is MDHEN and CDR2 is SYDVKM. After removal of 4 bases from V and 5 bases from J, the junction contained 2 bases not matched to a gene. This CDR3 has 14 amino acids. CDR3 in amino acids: CASSWDRNNSPLHF. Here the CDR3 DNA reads TGTGCCAGCAGTTGGGACAGAAATAATTCACCCCTCCACTTT.

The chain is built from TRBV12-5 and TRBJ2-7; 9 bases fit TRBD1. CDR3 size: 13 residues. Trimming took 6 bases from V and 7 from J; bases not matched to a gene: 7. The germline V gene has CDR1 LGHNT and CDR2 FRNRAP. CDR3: CASGRTGDGEQYF. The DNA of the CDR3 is TGTGCTAGTGGCCGGACAGGGGACGGGGAGCAGTACTTC.

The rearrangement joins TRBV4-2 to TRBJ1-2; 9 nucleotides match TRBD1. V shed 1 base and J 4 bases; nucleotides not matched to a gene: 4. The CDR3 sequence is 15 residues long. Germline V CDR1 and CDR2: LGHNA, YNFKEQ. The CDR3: CASSQAATGGYGYTF. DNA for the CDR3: TGTGCCAGCAGCCAAGCCGCGACAGGGGGCTATGGCTACACCTTC.

The CDR3, as DNA: TGTGCCAGCAGCCAAGTTCGGCTCTCGGCAAAAGCTTTCTTT. Translated, it gives CASSQVRLSAKAFF. The chain uses TRBV3-1 (or the pseudogene TRBV3-2) and TRBJ1-1; D call uncertain. Trimming took off 1 base at V and 9 bases at J, with 15 bases between the two ends. Germline V gene data show CDR1 as LGHDT and CDR2 as YNNKEL (reference sequence). This CDR3 contains 14 residues.

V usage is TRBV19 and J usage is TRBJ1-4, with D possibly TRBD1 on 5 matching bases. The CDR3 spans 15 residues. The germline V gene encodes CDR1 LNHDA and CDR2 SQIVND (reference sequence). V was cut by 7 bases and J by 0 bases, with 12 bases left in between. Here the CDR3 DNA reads TGTGCCAGTAAGGCGGGGGTTGCAACTAATGAAAAACTGTTTTTT. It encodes CASKAGVATNEKLFF.

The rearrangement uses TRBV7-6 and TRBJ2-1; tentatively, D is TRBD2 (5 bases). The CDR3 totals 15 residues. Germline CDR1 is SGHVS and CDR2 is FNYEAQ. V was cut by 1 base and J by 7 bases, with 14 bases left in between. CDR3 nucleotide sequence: TGTGCCAGCAGCTTAGGAGTCTCCGGACTTAATGAGCAGTTCTTC. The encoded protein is CASSLGVSGLNEQFF.

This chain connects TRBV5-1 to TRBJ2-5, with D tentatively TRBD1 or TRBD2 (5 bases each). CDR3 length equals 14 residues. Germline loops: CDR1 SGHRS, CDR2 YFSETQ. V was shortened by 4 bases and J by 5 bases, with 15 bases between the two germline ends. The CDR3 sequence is CASSDPGTRETQYF. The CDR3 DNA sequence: TGCGCCAGCAGCGACCCAGGGACCCGGGAGACCCAGTACTTC.

CDR3 residues: CASSYERSGEQFF. CDR3 nucleotide sequence: TGTGCCAGCAGTTACGAGCGCTCCGGTGAGCAGTTCTTC. The V call is TRBV6-5, the J call TRBJ2-1; D is uncertain. V lost 2 bases and J lost 9, with 11 bases in between. CDR1 and CDR2 from the germline V gene are MNHEY and SVGAGI. The CDR3 covers 13 residues.

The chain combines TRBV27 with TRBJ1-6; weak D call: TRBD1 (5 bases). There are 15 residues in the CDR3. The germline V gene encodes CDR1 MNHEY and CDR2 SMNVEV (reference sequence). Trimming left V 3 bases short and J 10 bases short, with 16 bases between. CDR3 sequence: CASSFQGEVKSPLHF. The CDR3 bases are TGTGCCAGCAGTTTTCAGGGAGAAGTAAAATCACCCCTCCACTTT.

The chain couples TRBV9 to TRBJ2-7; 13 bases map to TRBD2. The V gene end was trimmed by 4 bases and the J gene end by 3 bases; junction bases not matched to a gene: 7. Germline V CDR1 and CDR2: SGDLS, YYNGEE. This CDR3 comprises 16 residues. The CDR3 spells CASSLRTSGSVYEQYF. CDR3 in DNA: TGTGCCAGCAGCCTCCGGACTAGCGGGAGCGTCTACGAGCAGTACTTC.

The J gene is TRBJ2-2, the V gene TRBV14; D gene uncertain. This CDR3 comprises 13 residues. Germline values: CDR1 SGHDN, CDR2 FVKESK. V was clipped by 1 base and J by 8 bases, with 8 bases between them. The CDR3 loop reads CASSQGPLGELFF. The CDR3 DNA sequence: TGTGCCAGCAGCCAAGGTCCCTTAGGGGAGCTGTTTTTT.

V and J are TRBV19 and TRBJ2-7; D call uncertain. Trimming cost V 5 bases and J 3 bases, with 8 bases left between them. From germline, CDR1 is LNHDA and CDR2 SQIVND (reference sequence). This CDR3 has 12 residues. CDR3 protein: CASSADGYEQYF. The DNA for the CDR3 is TGTGCCAGTAGTGCTGACGGCTACGAGCAGTACTTC. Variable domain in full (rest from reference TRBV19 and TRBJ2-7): DGGITQSPKYLFRKEGQNVTLSCEQNLNHDAMYWYRQDPGQGLRLIYYSQIVNDFQKGDIAEGYSVSREKKESFPLTVTSAQKNPTAFYLCASSADGYEQYFGPGTRLTVT.

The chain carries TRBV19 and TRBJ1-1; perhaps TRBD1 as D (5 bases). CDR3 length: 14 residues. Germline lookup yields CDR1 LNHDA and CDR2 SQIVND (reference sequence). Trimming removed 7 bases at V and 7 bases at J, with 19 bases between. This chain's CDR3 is CASTGQDSGFEAFF. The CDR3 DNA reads TGTGCCAGTACCGGACAAGACTCCGGCTTTGAAGCTTTCTTT. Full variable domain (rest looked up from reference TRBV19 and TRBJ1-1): DGGITQSPKYLFRKEGQNVTLSCEQNLNHDAMYWYRQDPGQGLRLIYYSQIVNDFQKGDIAEGYSVSREKKESFPLTVTSAQKNPTAFYLCASTGQDSGFEAFFGQGTRLTVV.

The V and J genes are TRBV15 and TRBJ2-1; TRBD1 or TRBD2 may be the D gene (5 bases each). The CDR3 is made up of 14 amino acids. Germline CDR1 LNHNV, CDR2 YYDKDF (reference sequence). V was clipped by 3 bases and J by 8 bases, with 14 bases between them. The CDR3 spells CATSSSGRRHEQFF. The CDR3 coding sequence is TGTGCCACCAGCAGCTCGGGACGGAGGCATGAGCAGTTCTTC.

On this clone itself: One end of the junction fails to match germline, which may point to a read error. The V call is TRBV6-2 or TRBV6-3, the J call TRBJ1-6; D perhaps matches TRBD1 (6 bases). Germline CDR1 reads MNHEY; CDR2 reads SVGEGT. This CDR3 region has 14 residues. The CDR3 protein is CASSDSPGALPLHF. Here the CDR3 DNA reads TGTGCCAGCAGTGACTCCCCGGGGGCTCTCCCCCTCCACTTT.

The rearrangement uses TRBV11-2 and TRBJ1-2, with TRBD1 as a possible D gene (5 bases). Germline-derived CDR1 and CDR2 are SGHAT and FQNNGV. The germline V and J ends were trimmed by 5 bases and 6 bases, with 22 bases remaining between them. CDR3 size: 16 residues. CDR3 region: CASSLWTGTMTHGYTF. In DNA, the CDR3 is TGTGCCAGCAGCCTTTGGACCGGGACCATGACCCATGGCTACACCTTC.

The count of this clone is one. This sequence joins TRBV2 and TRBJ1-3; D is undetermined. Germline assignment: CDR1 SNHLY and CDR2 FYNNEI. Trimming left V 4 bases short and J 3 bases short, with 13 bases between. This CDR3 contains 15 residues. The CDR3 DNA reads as TGTGCCAGCAGTGGGGGAGTATGGTTTGGAAACACCATATATTTT. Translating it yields CASSGGVWFGNTIYF.

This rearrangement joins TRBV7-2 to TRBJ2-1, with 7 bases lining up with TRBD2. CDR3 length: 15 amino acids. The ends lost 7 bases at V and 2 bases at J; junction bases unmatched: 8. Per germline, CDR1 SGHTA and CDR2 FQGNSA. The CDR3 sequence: CASTPGSGPYNEQFF. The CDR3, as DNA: TGTGCCAGCACCCCGGGTAGCGGGCCCTACAATGAGCAGTTCTTC.

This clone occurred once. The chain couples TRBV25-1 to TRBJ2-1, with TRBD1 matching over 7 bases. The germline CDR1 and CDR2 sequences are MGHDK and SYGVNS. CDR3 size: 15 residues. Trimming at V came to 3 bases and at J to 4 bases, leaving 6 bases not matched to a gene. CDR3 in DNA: TGTGCCAGCAGTGAGACAGGGATCCTTTACAATGAGCAGTTCTTC. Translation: CASSETGILYNEQFF.

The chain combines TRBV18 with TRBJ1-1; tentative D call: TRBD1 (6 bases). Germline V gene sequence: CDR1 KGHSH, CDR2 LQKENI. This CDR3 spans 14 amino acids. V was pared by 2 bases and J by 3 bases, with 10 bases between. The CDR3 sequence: CASSPGQSDTEAFF. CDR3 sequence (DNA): TGTGCCAGCTCACCAGGACAGAGCGACACTGAAGCTTTCTTT.

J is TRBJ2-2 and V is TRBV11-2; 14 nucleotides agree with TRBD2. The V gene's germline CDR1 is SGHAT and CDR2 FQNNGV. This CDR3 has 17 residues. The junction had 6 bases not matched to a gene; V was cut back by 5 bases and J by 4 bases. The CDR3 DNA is TGTGCCAGCAGCCCGATTGGACTAGCGGGAGGCACCGGGGAGCTGTTTTTT. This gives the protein CASSPIGLAGGTGELFF. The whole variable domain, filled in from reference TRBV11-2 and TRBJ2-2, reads EAGVAQSPRYKIIEKRQSVAFWCNPISGHATLYWYQQILGQGPKLLIQFQNNGVVDDSQLPKDRFSAERLKGVDSTLKIQPAKLEDSAVYLCASSPIGLAGGTGELFFGEGSRLTVL.

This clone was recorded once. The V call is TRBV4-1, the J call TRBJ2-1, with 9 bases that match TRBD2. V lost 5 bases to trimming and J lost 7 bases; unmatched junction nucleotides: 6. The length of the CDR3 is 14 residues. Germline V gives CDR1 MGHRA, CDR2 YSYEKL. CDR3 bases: TGCGCCAGCAGCACCGGACTAGCGCGAAATGAGCAGTTCTTC. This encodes CASSTGLARNEQFF.

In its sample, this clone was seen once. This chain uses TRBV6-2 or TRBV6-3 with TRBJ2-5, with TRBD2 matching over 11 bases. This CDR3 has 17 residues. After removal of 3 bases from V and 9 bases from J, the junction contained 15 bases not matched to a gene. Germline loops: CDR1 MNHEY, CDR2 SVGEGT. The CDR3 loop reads CASSYQSTSGAGGAQYF. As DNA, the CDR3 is TGTGCCAGCAGTTATCAGTCGACTAGCGGGGCGGGAGGGGCCCAGTACTTC.

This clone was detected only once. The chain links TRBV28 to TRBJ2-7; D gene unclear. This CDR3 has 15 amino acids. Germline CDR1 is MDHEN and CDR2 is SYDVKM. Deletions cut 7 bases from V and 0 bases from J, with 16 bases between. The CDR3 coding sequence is TGTGCCAGCACCGACCACCCGTTCAGCTCCTACGAGCAGTACTTC. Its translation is CASTDHPFSSYEQYF.

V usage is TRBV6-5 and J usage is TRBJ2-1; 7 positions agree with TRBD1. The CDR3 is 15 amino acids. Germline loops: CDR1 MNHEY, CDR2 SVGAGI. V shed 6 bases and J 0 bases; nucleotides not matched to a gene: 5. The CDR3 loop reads CASSRQGSSYNEQFF. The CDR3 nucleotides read TGTGCCAGCAGCAGACAGGGAAGCTCCTACAATGAGCAGTTCTTC.